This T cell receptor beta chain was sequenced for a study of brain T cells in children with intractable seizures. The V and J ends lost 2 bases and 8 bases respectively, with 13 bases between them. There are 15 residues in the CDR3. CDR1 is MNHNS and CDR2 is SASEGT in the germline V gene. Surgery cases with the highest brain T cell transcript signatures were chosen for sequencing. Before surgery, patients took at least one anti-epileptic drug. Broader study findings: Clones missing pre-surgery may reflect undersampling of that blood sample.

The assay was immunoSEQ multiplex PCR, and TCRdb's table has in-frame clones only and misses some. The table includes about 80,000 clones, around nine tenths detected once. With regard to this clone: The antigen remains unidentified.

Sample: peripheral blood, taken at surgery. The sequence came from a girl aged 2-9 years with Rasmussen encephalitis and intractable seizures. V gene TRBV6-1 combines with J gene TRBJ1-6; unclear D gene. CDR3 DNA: TGTGCCAGCAGTGAACCCCCCAGGTCCGATTCACCCCTCCACTTT. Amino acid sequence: CASSEPPRSDSPLHF.